The entry that follows covers one T cell receptor beta chain sequence. Per the original data handling: The assay estimated nucleated cells by amplifying reference gene primers. Method: immunoSEQ multiplex PCR; TCRdb's copy keeps in-frame clones and lacks some. Clone size and the V and J calls come from that table; the DNA yielded D and trimming. The repertoire holds approximately 120,000 clones, with around 85% as singletons. This CDR3 comprises 16 residues. V gave up 1 base and J gave up 5 bases, with 16 bases separating them. CDR1 is SGHDT, CDR2 YYEEEE, per germline. The data are from a study of blood T cell repertoires in COVID-19. In the study overall: Acute-phase and convalescent COVID-19 samples originated in the United States, Italy and Spain.

The chain carries TRBV5-6 and TRBJ2-1, with D perhaps matching TRBD2 (6 bases). The source material was peripheral blood. The source is a human donor in a cohort sampled during active COVID-19. CDR3 amino acids: CASSLRSGLDHNEQFF. In DNA, the CDR3 is TGTGCCAGCAGCTTGAGAAGCGGGCTTGATCACAATGAGCAGTTCTTC.